This TCR beta chain was recorded in a study of OX40 agonist ivuxolimab in advanced cancers. Study in general: Melanoma, hepatocellular carcinoma, head and neck or renal cell cancer occurred in dose-escalation patients. With a range of roughly 20 to 90, age averaged roughly 60 years, and more than 75% were male. Study findings and constraints: Dose levels from 0.1 to 3.0 mg/kg saw CD4+ and CD8+ blood T cells expand clonally by week 6.

Profiling relied on immunoSEQ multiplex PCR, and the TCRdb table lists in-frame clones only, not all of them. The sample contains about 77,000 clones, approximately 92% of which appear only once. As regards this clone: Its antigen is still unknown.

The CDR3 contains 15 residues. The germline CDR1 and CDR2 sequences are WSHSY and SAAADI. The V end lost 5 bases, the J end lost 5 bases, and 16 bases lay between the germline ends. The origin of this receptor is an adult with an advanced solid tumor such as melanoma, head and neck, liver or kidney cancer. The chain combines TRBV10-2 with TRBJ1-5; D unclear. Sequences were derived from CD4+ or CD8+ T cells sorted from blood, sampled in a trial of the OX40 agonist ivuxolimab. The CDR3 DNA reads as TGCGCCAGCAGTCTGGCAGCCGGCAACCATCAGCCCCAGCATTTT. The encoded protein is CASSLAAGNHQPQHF.